This TCR beta chain was sequenced in a study of blood T cell repertoires in COVID-19. Original methodology: By means of reference gene primer amplification, nucleated cell counts were estimated. The table came from immunoSEQ multiplex PCR; TCRdb's copy has only in-frame clones and leaves some out. The V and J calls and clone size come from that table; D and trimming were worked out from the DNA. The repertoire consists of some 260,000 clones, with roughly 84% occurring once and the leading ten covering less than 4%. The CDR3 is 14 amino acids. The germline CDR1 and CDR2 sequences are SEHNR and FQNEAQ (reference sequence). V lost 2 bases and J lost 5, with 10 bases in between.

This clonotype originated in a woman younger than 30 with acute or convalescent COVID-19. The V gene is TRBV7-9, the J gene TRBJ2-1; D not certain. Sequenced input: peripheral blood. CDR3: CASSLSGPNNEQFF. The CDR3, as DNA: TGTGCCAGCAGCTTAAGTGGGCCAAACAATGAGCAGTTCTTC.